This T cell receptor (beta chain) was identified in a study of post-analysis software for immune sequencing data. Study-wide results and limits: Samples sharing a preparation batch grouped tightly together when assessed by F measure. Four to six TRBV segments, including TRBV5-6, TRBV5-1 and TRBV20-1, were more frequent in patients than controls. Significantly lower normalized Chao1 diversity was seen in multiple sclerosis patients than in controls.

Prepared libraries of TCR beta cDNA carried unique molecular identifiers. cDNA molecules numbering about 490,000 came from approximately 1 to 10 million T cells. TCRdb independently ran MiXCR on the PCR reads; one entry per CDR3 protein. The sample has about 770,000 distinct CDR3 sequences, roughly 46% seen once. After removal of 6 bases from V and 4 bases from J, the junction contained 6 bases not matched to a gene. This CDR3 is 15 amino acids long. With regard to this clonotype: Its target is not known.

The specimen was blood. The V call is TRBV12-3 or TRBV12-4, the J call TRBJ1-5; 10 nucleotides match TRBD1. The receptor's source is a girl between 10 and 17 years old with multiple sclerosis. The CDR3 DNA is TGTGCCAGCAGGGGGACAGGGGTCGGGAATCAGCCCCAGCATTTT. Translating gives CASRGTGVGNQPQHF.